This is a list of T cell receptor beta chains from one sample in a study of T cells after somatic rescue of genetic block. TCRdb's table, derived via immunoSEQ multiplex PCR, lists solely in-frame clones and lacks some. The sample includes some 68,000 clones, approximately 91% of them seen just once. Material for sequencing was peripheral blood mononuclear cells (PBMCs). Receptors were obtained from a young man. CDR3s include the opening cysteine and the closing phenylalanine or tryptophan. D genes are given only for firm matches. Only part of the rows carry a size: once, few, many, or a class if the clone is expanded.

clone size	V gene	J gene	D gene	CDR3 protein
.	TRBV28	TRBJ2-7	.	CASSPAPRGIYEQYF
.	TRBV9	TRBJ2-2	.	CASSVGANTGELFF
.	TRBV4-2	TRBJ2-2	.	CASSQDPLDRGPGELFF
.	TRBV5-1	TRBJ2-3	.	CASSLASAADTQYF
.	TRBV5-1	TRBJ2-7	TRBD1	CASSLEWTGAYEQYF
.	TRBV5-5	TRBJ2-5	.	CASSFWDRETQYF
.	TRBV28	TRBJ2-7	.	CAIAGSAYEQYF
.	TRBV4-1	TRBJ2-4	TRBD1	CASSQGTGQNIQYF
.	TRBV19	TRBJ1-2	.	CASSKPGVNYGYTF
.	TRBV27	TRBJ2-3	.	CASTSRAPGADTQYF
.	TRBV14	TRBJ1-1	.	CASSQGTATEAFF
.	TRBV28	TRBJ2-5	TRBD2	CASSFGRGRQETQYF
once	TRBV4-1	TRBJ2-5	TRBD2	CASSLVGGNQETQYF
.	TRBV28	TRBJ2-1	TRBD2	CASSLRTSGNNEQFF
.	TRBV7-9	TRBJ2-1	TRBD2	CASSLVGLAGNEQFF
.	TRBV11-3	TRBJ2-7	.	CASSLDRGEQYF
.	TRBV21-1	TRBJ2-5	.	CASSKETQYF
.	TRBV6-5	TRBJ1-3	.	CASGDPGNTIYF
.	TRBV28	TRBJ2-5	.	CASRGREYQETQYF
.	TRBV15	TRBJ2-7	TRBD1	CATSRVPGTGAYEQYF
.	TRBV10-3	TRBJ2-2	.	CAISSTGELFF
.	TRBV13	TRBJ2-1	TRBD2	CASSSYLGTSGANNEQFF
.	TRBV7-9	TRBJ1-2	.	CASRPSFNYGYTF
.	TRBV6-1	TRBJ2-3	.	CASSGIRLDTQYF
.	TRBV9	TRBJ2-2	.	CASSVGLGNLLTGELFF
.	TRBV7-2	TRBJ2-7	TRBD1	CASSSPWGTGDYEQYF
once	TRBV15	TRBJ1-4	.	CATSRSAATNEKLFF
few	TRBV4-1	TRBJ1-2	.	CASSQVGYGYTF
once	TRBV2	TRBJ2-5	TRBD2	CASSPRTSGGGTQYF
.	TRBV18	TRBJ2-3	.	CASSPAGGASTDTQYF
few	TRBV18	TRBJ1-2	TRBD1	CASSPLTGRDGYTF
.	TRBV27	TRBJ2-7	TRBD2	CASSLSGLARQYF
.	TRBV18	TRBJ2-4	.	CASSPPGTENIQYF
.	TRBV27	TRBJ2-7	.	CASSLRQGSSYEQYF
.	TRBV7-2	TRBJ2-1	TRBD1	CASSFPGTGYNEQFF
.	TRBV19	TRBJ2-1	TRBD2	CASTSTSGTLGYNEQFF
.	TRBV7-9	TRBJ2-7	.	CASSLAEGIHEQYF
.	TRBV5-1	TRBJ2-7	.	CASSLGGLANYEQYF
.	TRBV5-1	TRBJ2-7	.	CASSVGRRSSYEQYF
.	TRBV28	TRBJ1-4	.	CASKTGPEKLFF
once	TRBV11-2	TRBJ1-1	TRBD1	CASGGQLNTEAFF
.	TRBV11-3	TRBJ1-5	TRBD1	CASSLHLLGQGFNQPQHF
.	TRBV15	TRBJ2-7	TRBD2	CATSRRTSGNYEQYF
once	TRBV19	TRBJ1-1	.	CASSSPGAANTEAFF
.	TRBV7-2	TRBJ2-3	.	CASSLGPDTQYF
.	TRBV18	TRBJ2-7	.	CASSPGALISYEQYF
.	TRBV28	TRBJ2-7	TRBD1	CASSLGGQGSRQYF
.	TRBV9	TRBJ2-5	TRBD1	CASSVSSGQGETQYF
.	TRBV19	TRBJ2-5	.	CASSISGGQGTLGAQYF
.	TRBV27	TRBJ2-2	TRBD2	CASSTSGGAAWSGELFF
.	TRBV7-8	TRBJ2-1	.	CASSLEGAGNSYNEQFF
.	TRBV21-1	TRBJ2-3	.	CASSKGLKREEDTQYF
.	TRBV11-3	TRBJ2-5	TRBD1	CASSTGVQETQYF
.	TRBV18	TRBJ2-3	.	CASSPGGDTTQYF
.	TRBV7-8	TRBJ2-3	.	CASRIAAGWLADTQYF
.	TRBV6-5	TRBJ1-5	.	CASSLGQRNQPQHF